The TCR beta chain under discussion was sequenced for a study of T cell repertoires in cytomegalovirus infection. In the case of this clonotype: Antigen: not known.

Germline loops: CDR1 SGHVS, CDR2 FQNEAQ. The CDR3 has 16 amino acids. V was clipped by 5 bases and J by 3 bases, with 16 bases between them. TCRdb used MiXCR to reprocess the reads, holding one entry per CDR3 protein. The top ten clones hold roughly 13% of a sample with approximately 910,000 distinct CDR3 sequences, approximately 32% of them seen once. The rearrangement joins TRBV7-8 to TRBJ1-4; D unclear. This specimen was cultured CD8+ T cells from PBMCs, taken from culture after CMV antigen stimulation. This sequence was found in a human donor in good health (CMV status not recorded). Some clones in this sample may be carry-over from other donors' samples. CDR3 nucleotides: TGTGCCAGCAGCCTGGCCCTGTACAGCCCTAATGAAAAACTGTTTTTT. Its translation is CASSLALYSPNEKLFF.